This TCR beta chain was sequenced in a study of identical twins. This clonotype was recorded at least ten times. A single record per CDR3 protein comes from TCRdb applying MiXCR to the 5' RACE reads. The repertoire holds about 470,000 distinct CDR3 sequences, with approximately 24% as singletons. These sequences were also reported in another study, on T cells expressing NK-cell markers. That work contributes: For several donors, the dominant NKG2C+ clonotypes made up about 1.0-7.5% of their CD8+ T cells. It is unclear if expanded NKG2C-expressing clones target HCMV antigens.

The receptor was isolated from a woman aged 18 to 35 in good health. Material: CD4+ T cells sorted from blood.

The CDR3 loop is CAISRDRETGELFF. CDR3 nucleotides: TGTGCCATCAGCCGGGACAGAGAGACCGGGGAGCTGTTTTTT. The genes are TRBV10-3 and TRBJ2-2; 7 positions match TRBD1. V was clipped by 6 bases and J by 5 bases; unmatched bases: 6. Germline CDR1 ENHRY, CDR2 SYGVKD. The CDR3 extends over 14 amino acids.